The 27 T cell receptor beta chains below all came from one sample that was sequenced in a study of T cells after yellow fever vaccination. TCRdb re-analysed the 5' RACE reads in MiXCR, keeping a single row per CDR3 protein. The sample includes about 320,000 distinct CDR3 sequences, around 4.5% of them seen just once. The source material was PBMCs, sampled 15 days after the yellow fever booster vaccination. The receptor set was obtained from a young man who received the YFV17D yellow fever vaccine.

At least ten counts were recorded for this clonotype. The chain is built from TRBV20-1 and TRBJ2-3; tentatively, D is TRBD2 (7 bases). This CDR3 has 15 amino acids. V was shortened by 3 bases and J by 5 bases, with 18 bases between the two germline ends. Germline V CDR1 and CDR2: DFQATT, SNEGSKA (reference sequence). The CDR3 DNA follows: TGCAGTGCTAGCCCGATTCGGGGGGCGATAGATACGCAGTATTTT. Its translation is CSASPIRGAIDTQYF.

The chain combines TRBV6-1 with TRBJ2-3; TRBD2 is a possible D gene (6 bases). With 2 bases removed from V and 1 base from J, the gap between germline ends came to 13 bases. The CDR3 length is 16 residues. The germline gives CDR1 MNHNS, CDR2 SASEGT. CDR3 sequence: CASSEKEKRGTDTQYF. In nucleotides, the CDR3 is TGTGCCAGCAGTGAAAAGGAGAAGCGGGGCACAGATACGCAGTATTTT.

In its sample, this clonotype was seen many times. The chain recombines TRBV7-8 with TRBJ2-1; D may be TRBD2 (5 bases). Trimming removed 1 base at V and 10 bases at J, with 11 bases between. Per the germline V gene, CDR1 is SGHVS and CDR2 is FQNEAQ. CDR3 length: 13 residues. The CDR3 here is CASSLGLRGEQFF. The CDR3 DNA sequence: TGTGCCAGCAGCTTAGGACTACGAGGCGAGCAGTTCTTC.

This clonotype was observed a few times. V and J are TRBV7-2 and TRBJ1-2, with a tentative D call TRBD1 (6 bases). Germline V gene lookup returns CDR1 SGHTA and CDR2 FQGNSA. The CDR3 length is 16 residues. V was trimmed by 2 bases and J by 7 bases, leaving 20 bases between them. This CDR3 is CASSLSAGVGFLGYTF. The DNA of the CDR3 is TGTGCCAGCAGCTTATCGGCAGGGGTGGGGTTCCTTGGCTACACCTTC.

The rearrangement uses TRBV7-9 and TRBJ2-3; 8 bases agree with TRBD2. The CDR3 runs 16 residues. V shed 7 bases and J 2 bases; nucleotides not matched to a gene: 11. Germline CDR1 reads SEHNR; CDR2 reads FQNEAQ (reference sequence). CDR3 nucleotides: TGTGCCAGCACTTATAGCGGGGACCTTCTCACAGATACGCAGTATTTT. Protein: CASTYSGDLLTDTQYF.

This clonotype showed up just a few times. The rearrangement joins TRBV7-2 to TRBJ2-1, with TRBD2 as a possible D gene (6 bases). V lost 3 bases, J lost 12 bases, and 15 bases lay in between. Germline V gives CDR1 SGHTA, CDR2 FQGNSA. The CDR3 runs to 13 residues. The CDR3 protein is CASSLAMVGGQFF. The CDR3, as DNA: TGTGCCAGCAGCTTGGCTATGGTGGGAGGGCAGTTCTTC.

This clonotype has a handful of counts. The genes are TRBV18 and TRBJ1-5, with D hard to call. The CDR3 sequence is 13 residues long. Germline CDR1 KGHSH, CDR2 LQKENI. With 8 bases removed from V and 2 bases from J, the gap between germline ends came to 10 bases. The CDR3 DNA reads as TGTGCCAGCGGGGATTATGGCAATCAGCCCCAGCATTTT. This translates into CASGDYGNQPQHF.

This clonotype came up many times. V is TRBV20-1 and J is TRBJ2-1; TRBD1 matches at 9 bases. This CDR3 is built from 13 residues. Germline-derived CDR1 and CDR2 are DFQATT and SNEGSKA (reference sequence). V shed 6 bases and J 6 bases; nucleotides not matched to a gene: 6. The CDR3 bases are TGCAGTGCGTGGACAGGGGAGTTCAATGAGCAGTTCTTC. Protein: CSAWTGEFNEQFF.

In its sample, this clonotype was seen many times. J is TRBJ2-5 and V is TRBV5-1; the match to TRBD2 covers 11 bases. V was clipped by 2 bases and J by 5 bases; unmatched bases: 5. The germline V gene has CDR1 SGHRS and CDR2 YFSETQ. The CDR3 consists of 15 residues. DNA of the CDR3: TGCGCCAGCAGCTTTAGCGGGGGGGCCCGGGAGACCCAGTACTTC. This sequence encodes CASSFSGGARETQYF.

This clonotype was detected many times. The chain couples TRBV7-9 to TRBJ1-1; D may be TRBD1 (5 bases). The ends were cut back, 4 bases at V and 5 bases at J, with 14 bases in the middle. The CDR3 length is 14 residues. Germline V gives CDR1 SEHNR, CDR2 FQNEAQ (reference sequence). This chain's CDR3 is CASSSAWGRTEAFF. CDR3 bases: TGTGCCAGCAGCTCAGCGTGGGGGAGGACTGAAGCTTTCTTT.

This clonotype was picked up many times. V is TRBV6-6 and J is TRBJ2-7; 8 nucleotides agree with TRBD1. The V gene's germline CDR1 is MNHNY and CDR2 SVGAGI (reference sequence). The junction had 9 bases not matched to a gene; V was cut back by 0 bases and J by 2 bases. The CDR3 extends over 17 amino acids. Here the CDR3 reads CASSYSLRRDRTYEQYF. The CDR3 coding sequence is TGTGCCAGCAGTTACTCGCTCCGCAGGGACAGGACCTACGAGCAGTACTTC.

This clonotype has just a few counts. The chain recombines TRBV6-6 with TRBJ1-3; D might be TRBD1 (5 bases). V lost 0 bases to trimming and J lost 0 bases, with 15 bases between them. Germline CDR1 and CDR2: MNHNY and SVGAGI (reference sequence). CDR3 length: 18 residues. CDR3 in DNA: TGTGCCAGCAGTTACTCCGCGGGACGGCGCATCTCTGGAAACACCATATATTTT. This gives the protein CASSYSAGRRISGNTIYF.

The chain combines TRBV20-1 with TRBJ1-5; D is unclear. V lost 1 base and J 2 bases, leaving 9 bases between the germline ends. The CDR3 sequence is 14 residues long. Germline CDR1 and CDR2: DFQATT and SNEGSKA (reference sequence). CDR3 sequence: CSARAPTRNQPQHF. The CDR3 bases are TGCAGTGCTAGAGCCCCAACACGCAATCAGCCCCAGCATTTT.

The chain carries TRBV7-6 and TRBJ2-1, with D perhaps matching TRBD1 or TRBD2 (6 bases each). The V gene lost 0 bases and the J gene lost 5 bases, with 11 bases spanning the gap. Germline lookup yields CDR1 SGHVS and CDR2 FNYEAQ. The CDR3 has 15 residues. This CDR3 reads CASSLAGGPNNEQFF. The CDR3 bases are TGTGCCAGCAGCTTAGCGGGGGGCCCGAACAATGAGCAGTTCTTC.

Ten or more counts support this clonotype. The chain uses TRBV7-9 and TRBJ1-1; D not certain. Germline V CDR1 and CDR2: SEHNR, FQNEAQ (reference sequence). CDR3 length: 14 residues. V shed 8 bases and J shed 0 bases, with 13 bases lying between them. The CDR3 nucleotides are TGTGCCAGCGGTCTTGGGGAGGTGAACACTGAAGCTTTCTTT. Its protein is CASGLGEVNTEAFF.

This clonotype was counted at least ten times. This chain links TRBV7-2 with TRBJ2-3; D could derive from TRBD1 or TRBD2 (5 bases each). CDR1 SGHTA and CDR2 FQGNSA come from the germline V gene. The CDR3 is made up of 13 amino acids. Trimming removed 3 bases from V and 3 bases from J, with 7 bases in between. CDR3 sequence (DNA): TGTGCCAGCAGCTTCGGGGCGACAGATACGCAGTATTTT. Protein: CASSFGATDTQYF. Based on the CDR3 plus reference TRBV7-2 and TRBJ2-3, the full variable domain is GAGVSQSPSNKVTEKGKDVELRCDPISGHTALYWYRQSLGQGLEFLIYFQGNSAPDKSGLPSDRFSAERTGGSVSTLTIQRTQQEDSAVYLCASSFGATDTQYFGPGTRLTVL.

This clonotype turned up a few times. The chain joins TRBV5-1 to TRBJ1-2; TRBD1 matches 7 bases. The CDR3 sequence is 13 residues long. Germline trimming cut 4 bases from V and 6 bases from J; bases unmatched to any gene: 6. Looked up from germline, CDR1 is SGHRS and CDR2 is YFSETQ. The CDR3 loop reads CASSEQGSDGYTF. The CDR3 nucleotides are TGCGCCAGCAGCGAACAGGGGTCCGATGGCTACACCTTC.

The chain joins TRBV20-1 to TRBJ2-6; no firm D call. Germline lookup yields CDR1 DFQATT and CDR2 SNEGSKA (reference sequence). The CDR3 length is 12 residues. The germline V and J ends were trimmed by 4 bases and 4 bases, with 5 bases remaining between them. The CDR3 DNA reads as TGCAGTGCTACCGAAGGGGCCAACGTCCTGACTTTC. Translated, it gives CSATEGANVLTF.

The CDR3 reads CASSLAKGYEQYV. CDR3 DNA: TGCGCCAGCAGCTTGGCCAAGGGCTACGAGCAGTACGTC. The V call is TRBV5-1, the J call TRBJ2-7; D remains unclear. Germline-derived CDR1 and CDR2 are SGHRS and YFSETQ. CDR3 length equals 13 residues. V dropped 0 bases and J dropped 3 bases, with 7 bases sitting between them.

The chain joins TRBV10-3 to TRBJ1-2; 8 nucleotides match TRBD1. Germline V CDR1 and CDR2: ENHRY, SYGVKD. This CDR3 has 13 residues. V lost 6 bases, J lost 7 bases, and 7 bases stayed unmatched. CDR3: CAISGQGEGGYTF. CDR3 nucleotide sequence: TGTGCCATCAGCGGACAGGGTGAGGGTGGCTACACCTTC.

This clonotype was detected ten times or more. The rearrangement joins TRBV6-5 to TRBJ1-5; D uncertain. CDR3 length equals 14 residues. Germline V gene lookup returns CDR1 MNHEY and CDR2 SVGAGI. Trimming cost V 2 bases and J 6 bases, with 11 bases left between them. For the CDR3, the DNA is TGTGCCAGCAGTTACAAGGGTCACCGTCAGCCCCAGCATTTT. This gives the protein CASSYKGHRQPQHF.

This clonotype has ten or more counts. The rearrangement links TRBV20-1 to TRBJ2-1; D is perhaps TRBD1 (5 bases). The V gene's germline CDR1 is DFQATT and CDR2 SNEGSKA (reference sequence). Trimming cost V 5 bases and J 8 bases, with 22 bases left between them. The CDR3 has 15 amino acids. The chain's CDR3 is CSALAPQGYGDEQFF. The CDR3 DNA sequence: TGCAGTGCTTTGGCCCCGCAGGGCTATGGCGATGAGCAGTTCTTC.

To note about this clonotype: A much larger clone differs from this one at a single base, so this may be a read error. V usage is TRBV29-1 and J usage is TRBJ2-4; D uncertain. The CDR3 spans 11 residues. Germline V gene lookup returns CDR1 SQVTM and CDR2 ANQGSEA. Here the CDR3 DNA reads TGCAGCGGTAGAGCCAAAAACCTTCAGTACTTC. This codes for CSGRAKNLQYF.

This clonotype turned up a few times. The chain uses TRBV9 and TRBJ1-2, with unresolved D. Deletions cut 3 bases from V and 7 bases from J, with 19 bases between. The CDR3 spans 15 residues. CDR1 is SGDLS, CDR2 YYNGEE, per germline. CDR3 protein: CASSASPAEGRGYTF. CDR3 sequence (DNA): TGTGCCAGCAGCGCCAGCCCGGCAGAAGGTCGTGGCTACACCTTC.

This clonotype has only a few counts. The chain couples TRBV3-1 to TRBJ2-3; possibly TRBD2 for D (5 bases). The CDR3 runs to 18 residues. Trimming took 7 bases from V and 2 from J, leaving 25 bases between them. Germline V gene data show CDR1 as LGHDT and CDR2 as YNNKEL (reference sequence). Here the CDR3 reads CASIDLYPPGIATDTQYF. CDR3 coding DNA: TGTGCCAGCATCGACCTCTACCCCCCGGGGATCGCCACAGATACGCAGTATTTT.

This clonotype was observed a handful of times. CDR3 protein: CATSDRGNEKLFF. The DNA for the CDR3 is TGTGCCACCAGTGACAGGGGAAATGAAAAACTGTTTTTT. The chain links TRBV24-1 to TRBJ1-4; a possible D gene is TRBD1 (6 bases). V was cut by 4 bases and J by 5 bases, with 7 bases left in between. The CDR3 length is 13 residues. The V gene's germline CDR1 is KGHDR and CDR2 SFDVKD.

J is TRBJ1-6 and V is TRBV5-1; D ambiguous. Trimming removed 0 bases from V and 8 bases from J, with 9 bases in between. The CDR3 is 14 amino acids. Germline V lookup: CDR1 SGHRS, CDR2 YFSETQ. CDR3 region: CASSLDPRDSPLHF. In nucleotides, the CDR3 is TGCGCCAGCAGCTTGGACCCGCGGGATTCACCCCTCCACTTT.